The 22 T cell receptor beta chains presented below share a single source sample, sequenced in a study of PD-L1 blockade in urothelial cancer. Time point noted: pretreatment peripheral blood. Libraries were prepared by immunoSEQ multiplex PCR; TCRdb keeps only in-frame clonotypes and omits some of them. The table records about 43,000 clones, around 81% of them present only once. The sample consisted of PBMCs, taken around atezolizumab (anti-PD-L1) treatment. The receptors stem from a man between 60 and 70 years old with urothelial cancer.

The chain recombines TRBV6-1 with TRBJ2-7, with 9 bases lining up with TRBD1. CDR1 is MNHNS and CDR2 is SASEGT in the germline V gene. The CDR3 spans 13 residues. Trimming took 6 bases from V and 0 from J; bases not matched to a gene: 0. The CDR3 sequence is CASRDRGSYEQYF. DNA of the CDR3: TGTGCCAGCAGGGACAGGGGCTCCTACGAGCAGTACTTC.

The chain links TRBV28 to TRBJ2-4, with D perhaps TRBD2 (6 bases). This CDR3 contains 15 residues. Trimming took 8 bases from V and 0 from J, leaving 14 bases between them. CDR1 is MDHEN and CDR2 is SYDVKM in the germline V gene. The DNA of the CDR3 is TGTGCCAGCGCACCGGGACTCCAAGCCAAAAACATTCAGTACTTC. Amino acid sequence: CASAPGLQAKNIQYF.

The V gene is TRBV6-1, the J gene TRBJ1-4; D gene ambiguous. The germline V gene encodes CDR1 MNHNS and CDR2 SASEGT. The V end was cut by 4 bases, the J end by 8 bases, with 17 bases between. This CDR3 region has 15 residues. The CDR3 is CASSGSGGSNEKLFF. Here the CDR3 DNA reads TGTGCCAGCAGTGGGTCGGGAGGTAGCAACGAAAAACTGTTTTTT.

V is TRBV7-9 and J is TRBJ2-1, with D possibly matching TRBD2 (6 bases). The CDR3 is made up of 14 amino acids. V was clipped by 1 base and J by 7 bases, with 11 bases between them. Germline V gene lookup returns CDR1 SEHNR and CDR2 FQNEAQ (reference sequence). The CDR3 spells CASSLDGGGNEQFF. The CDR3 DNA reads as TGTGCCAGCAGCTTAGATGGCGGAGGGAATGAGCAGTTCTTC.

This rearrangement joins TRBV6-1 to TRBJ2-3, with 9 bases fitting TRBD2. The V and J ends lost 5 bases and 8 bases, in that order; junction bases with no gene match: 8. The CDR3 length is 14 residues. Germline V gene sequence: CDR1 MNHNS, CDR2 SASEGT. CDR3 coding DNA: TGTGCCAGCAGTTCTAAGCGGGAGGTCGGTACGCAGTATTTT. Amino acid sequence: CASSSKREVGTQYF.

CDR3 sequence (DNA): TGCAGCGTTAGGGGCAGGGAACCCTATGGCTACACCTTC. Its protein product is CSVRGREPYGYTF. The chain links TRBV29-1 to TRBJ1-2, with TRBD1 as a possible D gene (5 bases). This CDR3 is built from 13 residues. V gave up 5 bases and J gave up 4 bases, with 14 bases separating them. Germline loops: CDR1 SQVTM, CDR2 ANQGSEA.

CDR3 nucleotides: TGTGCCAGCAGCCCTCAGACAGGGATTCAGCCCCAGCATTTT. Amino acid sequence: CASSPQTGIQPQHF. The chain links TRBV7-2 to TRBJ1-5, with 7 bases aligning to TRBD1. J gave up 6 bases and V 5 bases, and 7 bases lay outside the gene matches. Germline-derived CDR1 and CDR2 are SGHTA and FQGNSA. The CDR3 is 14 residues long.

This clone was observed a single time. This chain links TRBV5-1 with TRBJ2-5; possible D gene TRBD1, 6 bases. Per germline, CDR1 SGHRS and CDR2 YFSETQ. Trimming left V 5 bases short and J 5 bases short, with 16 bases between. This CDR3 region has 14 residues. CDR3 region: CASSSGAGGETQYF. In DNA form, the CDR3 reads TGCGCCAGCAGTTCAGGGGCGGGTGGCGAGACCCAGTACTTC.

CDR3 residues: CASSSTRLAGGNEQFF. The CDR3 DNA follows: TGTGCCAGCAGCTCAACCCGACTAGCGGGAGGGAATGAGCAGTTCTTC. The chain employs TRBV5-4 and TRBJ2-1, with TRBD2 matching over 14 bases. In germline, CDR1 is SGHNT, CDR2 YYREEE (reference sequence). This CDR3 comprises 16 residues. After removal of 3 bases from V and 7 bases from J, the junction contained 6 bases not matched to a gene.

The CDR3 sequence: CASSLGDRVEQYF. The CDR3 nucleotides are TGTGCCAGCAGCTTAGGGGACAGGGTCGAGCAGTACTTC. The rearrangement joins TRBV7-6 to TRBJ2-7; 9 bases line up with TRBD1. Trimming at V came to 1 base and at J to 6 bases, leaving 1 base not matched to a gene. The CDR3 runs 13 residues. The germline CDR1 and CDR2 sequences are SGHVS and FNYEAQ.

This clone was observed a few times. The chain joins TRBV20-1 to TRBJ2-2; D unclear. This CDR3 has 11 amino acids. Germline V gives CDR1 DFQATT, CDR2 SNEGSKA (reference sequence). The V and J ends lost 6 bases and 4 bases respectively, with 6 bases between them. The CDR3 protein is CSADSTGELFF. Here the CDR3 DNA reads TGCAGTGCCGACTCCACCGGGGAGCTGTTTTTT.

This chain links TRBV7-9 with TRBJ1-2, with D possibly being TRBD1 (5 bases). In germline, CDR1 is SEHNR, CDR2 FQNEAQ (reference sequence). This CDR3 region has 16 residues. V was clipped by 3 bases and J by 2 bases, with 16 bases between them. CDR3 DNA sequence: TGTGCCAGCAGCTTCCCGGAACAGGTTCGGAACTATGGCTACACCTTC. Encoded protein: CASSFPEQVRNYGYTF.

The chain is built from TRBV7-9 and TRBJ1-2; no firm D call. Germline V lookup: CDR1 SEHNR, CDR2 FQNEAQ (reference sequence). Trimming removed 5 bases at V and 4 bases at J, with 11 bases between. The CDR3 is made up of 13 amino acids. This CDR3 reads CASSPESTYGYTF. The CDR3 nucleotides read TGTGCCAGCAGCCCGGAGAGTACCTATGGCTACACCTTC.

This rearrangement joins TRBV19 to TRBJ2-7, with 10 positions matching TRBD1. With 4 bases clipped from V and 5 bases from J, the junction kept 2 bases outside the gene matches. CDR3 length: 13 residues. Looked up from germline, CDR1 is LNHDA and CDR2 is SQIVND (reference sequence). DNA of the CDR3: TGTGCCAGTAGTAGTGGACAGGGGGACGAGCAGTACTTC. It is translated as CASSSGQGDEQYF.

J is TRBJ2-4 and V is TRBV28; 8 nucleotides align to TRBD1. There are 12 residues in the CDR3. CDR1 is MDHEN and CDR2 is SYDVKM in the germline V gene. V lost 7 bases, J lost 9 bases, and 5 bases stayed unmatched. For the CDR3, the DNA is TGTGCCAGCACTAAGGACAGGGTCATTCAGTACTTC. It translates to CASTKDRVIQYF.

This sequence joins TRBV6-6 and TRBJ2-2, with D unresolved. The CDR3 contains 15 residues. Looked up from germline, CDR1 is MNHNY and CDR2 is SVGAGI (reference sequence). V lost 2 bases and J 0 bases, leaving 7 bases between the germline ends. In DNA form, the CDR3 reads TGTGCCAGCAGTTACGGTCAGTCGAACACCGGGGAGCTGTTTTTT. Protein product: CASSYGQSNTGELFF.

This chain connects TRBV5-1 to TRBJ2-7; 10 bases are a match to TRBD1. CDR3 length equals 14 residues. J gave up 7 bases and V 4 bases, and 8 bases lay outside the gene matches. Per germline, CDR1 SGHRS and CDR2 YFSETQ. In nucleotides, the CDR3 is TGCGCCAGCAGCATGGGGACAGGGGTGGATGAGCAGTACTTC. Translation: CASSMGTGVDEQYF. The entire variable domain, with the rest obtained from reference TRBV5-1 and TRBJ2-7, is as follows: KAGVTQTPRYLIKTRGQQVTLSCSPISGHRSVSWYQQTPGQGLQFLFEYFSETQRNKGNFPGRFSGRQFSNSRSEMNVSTLELGDSALYLCASSMGTGVDEQYFGPGTRLTVT.

The chain joins TRBV6-6 to TRBJ1-5; TRBD1 might be the D (6 bases). Looked up from germline, CDR1 is MNHNY and CDR2 is SVGAGI (reference sequence). The length of the CDR3 is 16 residues. Trimming shortened V by 7 bases and J by 3 bases, and 19 bases separated the two germline ends. The CDR3, as DNA: TGTGCCAGCAACCCAAGGGGGGGAGGAAACAATCAGCCCCAGCATTTT. It encodes CASNPRGGGNNQPQHF.

V and J are TRBV7-9 and TRBJ2-3; tentatively, D is TRBD2 (6 bases). The CDR3 is 17 amino acids. CDR1 SEHNR and CDR2 FQNEAQ come from the germline V gene (reference sequence). V was trimmed by 1 base and J by 0 bases, leaving 14 bases between them. The CDR3 DNA sequence: TGTGCCAGCAGCTTAGTAGTCGGGAGCCAGAGCACAGATACGCAGTATTTT. This translates into CASSLVVGSQSTDTQYF.

As for this clone: An end of the junction differs from the germline gene, which may be a read error. The DNA of the CDR3 is TGTGCCAGCAGTTTTTTTGGGCAATTGGGGCTCTACAGTTTT. It is translated as CASSFFGQLGLYSF. The gene calls are TRBV28 and TRBJ1-5; maybe TRBD1 (5 bases). Per the germline V gene, CDR1 is MDHEN and CDR2 is SYDVKM. There are 14 residues in the CDR3.

The J gene is TRBJ2-7, the V gene TRBV6-1, with unresolved D. The CDR3 length is 13 residues. Germline CDR1 is MNHNS and CDR2 is SASEGT. The germline V and J ends were trimmed by 3 bases and 4 bases, with 10 bases remaining between them. The DNA of the CDR3 is TGTGCCAGCAGTGATCTCCAAGCGTACGAGCAGTACTTC. Translated, it gives CASSDLQAYEQYF.

This chain uses TRBV28 with TRBJ1-2; TRBD1 agrees at 8 bases. The CDR3 has 13 residues. Per the germline V gene, CDR1 is MDHEN and CDR2 is SYDVKM. V lost 3 bases, J lost 8 bases, and 5 bases stayed unmatched. CDR3 nucleotide sequence: TGTGCCAGCAGTTTGGCAGGGGGCAGGGGCTACACCTTC. Translated, it gives CASSLAGGRGYTF.